Following are 11 T cell receptor beta chains from one sample sequenced in a study of beta chain features in type 1 diabetes. Isolated RNA was reverse transcribed in full, so expressed TCRB transcripts were sequenced. Data came from immunoSEQ multiplex PCR; TCRdb stores just in-frame clones and leaves some out. The repertoire includes just over 600,000 clones, 15% to 18% of them detected once, and approximately 0.093% sits in the top ten. Sequenced material: naive CD4+ T cells from blood. These receptors were taken from a man younger than 35 in good health.

This rearrangement joins TRBV7-8 to TRBJ2-5; 7 positions agree with TRBD2. CDR1 is SGHVS and CDR2 is FQNEAQ in the germline V gene. The CDR3 sequence is 15 residues long. The J segment lost 3 bases and the V segment lost 5 bases, leaving 9 bases of the junction unmatched. The CDR3 is CASSRREGWEETQYF. The CDR3 region has the DNA TGTGCCAGCAGCCGAAGGGAGGGGTGGGAAGAGACCCAGTACTTC.

This chain joins TRBV9 and TRBJ1-3; no firm D call. The V end was cut by 1 base, the J end by 16 bases, with 18 bases between. The CDR3 covers 13 residues. Germline values: CDR1 SGDLS, CDR2 YYNGEE. This CDR3 is CASSVSSGQNPYF. DNA of the CDR3: TGTGCCAGCAGCGTATCCAGCGGGCAGAATCCCTATTTT. Complete variable domain (other parts from reference TRBV9 and TRBJ1-3): DSGVTQTPKHLITATGQRVTLRCSPRSGDLSVYWYQQSLDQGLQFLIQYYNGEERAKGNILERFSAQQFPDLHSELNLSSLELGDSALYFCASSVSSGQNPYFGEGSWLTVV.

The V call is TRBV4-3, the J call TRBJ1-1, with D hard to call. Germline loops: CDR1 LGHNA, CDR2 YSLEER. This CDR3 contains 12 residues. V was trimmed by 3 bases and J by 8 bases, leaving 10 bases between them. CDR3 residues: CASSHSGLEAFF. CDR3 sequence (DNA): TGCGCCAGCAGCCACTCCGGACTCGAAGCTTTCTTT.

The chain has TRBV19 and TRBJ1-5; D not resolved. Deletions cut 4 bases from V and 11 bases from J, with 18 bases between. Germline assignment: CDR1 LNHDA and CDR2 SQIVND (reference sequence). The CDR3 covers 14 residues. Here the CDR3 DNA reads TGTGCCAGTAGTACGAAGACCCCGCATCGGGCCCAGCATTTT. Encoded protein: CASSTKTPHRAQHF. Complete variable domain (other parts from reference TRBV19 and TRBJ1-5): DGGITQSPKYLFRKEGQNVTLSCEQNLNHDAMYWYRQDPGQGLRLIYYSQIVNDFQKGDIAEGYSVSREKKESFPLTVTSAQKNPTAFYLCASSTKTPHRAQHFGDGTRLSIL.

This chain connects TRBV7-2 to TRBJ2-1; D is possibly TRBD2 (6 bases). V lost 5 bases to trimming and J lost 15 bases, with 17 bases between them. The CDR3 loop spans 12 amino acids. The germline V gene encodes CDR1 SGHTA and CDR2 FQGNSA. The CDR3 here is CASSPFGRLLFF. The DNA for the CDR3 is TGTGCCAGCAGCCCATTTGGGAGGCTCCTGTTCTTC.

This clone was detected only a few times. The chain couples TRBV30 to TRBJ1-1; perhaps TRBD1 as D (6 bases). The germline V gene encodes CDR1 GTSNPN and CDR2 SVGIG (reference sequence). This CDR3 spans 12 amino acids. V lost 4 bases, J lost 10 bases, and 16 bases lay in between. The CDR3 sequence: CAWIPDRRLAFF. The CDR3 nucleotides are TGTGCCTGGATTCCTGACAGGAGGCTAGCTTTCTTT. Complete variable domain (other parts from reference TRBV30 and TRBJ1-1): SQTIHQWPATLVQPVGSPLSLECTVEGTSNPNLYWYRQAAGRGLQLLFYSVGIGQISSEVPQNLSASRPQDRQFILSSKKLLLSDSGFYLCAWIPDRRLAFFGQGTRLTVV.

This chain uses TRBV7-2 with TRBJ1-1, with D uncertain. Germline V gives CDR1 SGHTA, CDR2 FQGNSA. The ends were cut back, 4 bases at V and 3 bases at J, with 9 bases in the middle. The CDR3 extends over 13 amino acids. The CDR3 reads CASSSIRDTEAFF. The CDR3 region has the DNA TGTGCCAGCAGCTCGATTAGGGACACTGAAGCTTTCTTT. Supplemented by reference TRBV7-2 and TRBJ1-1, the full variable domain reads GAGVSQSPSNKVTEKGKDVELRCDPISGHTALYWYRQSLGQGLEFLIYFQGNSAPDKSGLPSDRFSAERTGGSVSTLTIQRTQQEDSAVYLCASSSIRDTEAFFGQGTRLTVV.

This clone was detected only a few times. This chain links TRBV9 with TRBJ2-2, with D perhaps TRBD1 (5 bases). Trimming pared 4 bases from V and 5 bases from J, leaving 15 bases between. The CDR3 length is 15 residues. Germline loops: CDR1 SGDLS, CDR2 YYNGEE. DNA of the CDR3: TGTGCCAGCAGCCTAAAACAGGCTCCTACCGGGGAGCTGTTTTTT. As protein: CASSLKQAPTGELFF. The complete variable domain, with remaining parts taken from reference TRBV9 and TRBJ2-2, reads DSGVTQTPKHLITATGQRVTLRCSPRSGDLSVYWYQQSLDQGLQFLIQYYNGEERAKGNILERFSAQQFPDLHSELNLSSLELGDSALYFCASSLKQAPTGELFFGEGSRLTVL.

This clone was picked up many times. This chain links TRBV10-3 with TRBJ2-1; 12 bases fit TRBD2. Germline V gene sequence: CDR1 ENHRY, CDR2 SYGVKD. With 0 bases clipped from V and 4 bases from J, the junction kept 1 base outside the gene matches. This CDR3 spans 16 amino acids. The CDR3 loop reads CAISESTSGGYNEQFF. The CDR3 DNA reads as TGTGCCATCAGTGAGTCCACTAGCGGGGGGTACAATGAGCAGTTCTTC.

The V and J genes are TRBV7-2 and TRBJ2-4; the match to TRBD2 covers 12 bases. CDR1 and CDR2 from the germline V gene are SGHTA and FQGNSA. This CDR3 spans 14 amino acids. The V segment lost 4 bases and the J segment 8 bases; nucleotides outside the gene matches: 3. DNA of the CDR3: TGTGCCAGCAGCTCGACTAGCGGGAGAGACATTCAGTACTTC. This encodes CASSSTSGRDIQYF.

The CDR3 nucleotides are TGCGCCAGCAGCCAAGATAACAGGGACTACAATGAGCAGTTCTTC. It encodes CASSQDNRDYNEQFF. The V call is TRBV4-1, the J call TRBJ2-1, with D maybe TRBD1 (6 bases). The CDR3 totals 15 residues. CDR1 and CDR2 from the germline V gene are MGHRA and YSYEKL. V lost 0 bases and J lost 3, with 9 bases in between.